This T cell receptor beta chain originates from a study of breast tumors, draining lymph nodes, adjacent tissues listed by TCRdb under 2016. Notes on the research overall: TCR beta repertoires were compared across tumor, adjacent nontumor tissue and axillary lymph nodes obtained from breast cancer patients. In human breast cancer, the study set out to evaluate how tumor, surrounding tissue and draining lymph node repertoires relate to one another and whether T cells may move between these sites.

CDR1 is given as ENHRY and CDR2 as SYGVKD, both from the germline V gene. Relative to germline, V is missing 4 bases and J is missing 0 bases, with 3 bases of the junction outside any gene match. From cysteine to phenylalanine, the CDR3 is 15 amino acids long. Only the CDR3 DNA stays, 45 bases, in frame from base 1. The instrument was an Illumina HiSeq 2000. Multiplex PCR amplification was used to generate the TCR beta chain libraries. The amplified TCR beta chain products were analyzed by high-throughput sequencing. TCRdb ran its own pipeline on the public reads, namely fastp trimming at Q25 and MiXCR clone calling, and kept in-frame beta chains. Each entry merges the rows of one CDR3 protein and shows their most common DNA and genes. This sample comprises 200,000 or so distinct CDR3 sequences, over 25% of them detected only once. Together, the top ten hold 4% to 5.5% of the sample. The paper's findings and limits, for the study overall: Tumor T-cell repertoires showed less diversity than lymph node repertoires and more diversity than nontumor tissue repertoires, and tumor T-cell repertoires showed preferential V and J gene usage. Rather than being directly demonstrated, the conclusion that tumor T cells originate in lymph nodes was presented as consistent with a hypothesis. The data were considered consistent with most tumor T cells being derived from the lymph node and subsequently expanding within tumor tissue. The similarity between tumor and nontumor tissue repertoires was significantly greater in luminal-like breast cancer than in basal-like breast cancer.

For this clonotype: Its antigen has not been determined. Within one base of it there is no much larger clone, and no base qualities were kept.

The axillary draining lymph nodes of breast cancer patients were the source of the lymph node samples. The sample was axillary lymph node tissue. This clonotype was obtained from a female donor with breast cancer. Some clones in this sample may be carry-over from other donors' samples. The chain uses TRBV10-3 and TRBJ2-1; 7 central bases correspond to TRBD1. The DNA reads TGTGCCATCAGTGGCGACAGGGCCTCCTACAATGAGCAGTTCTTC. Its translation is CAISGDRASYNEQFF.